The text below deals with one TCR beta chain. Clinical history as reported by participants underpinned cohort assignment. This entry comes from a study of blood T cell repertoires in COVID-19. Study information: Samples taken during acute and convalescent COVID-19 were collected in the United States, Italy and Spain. The analysed material was cDNA or gDNA that came from T cells, B-cell-depleted T cells, or PBMCs.

V was clipped by 4 bases and J by 4 bases, with 16 bases between them. Per the germline V gene, CDR1 is KGHSH and CDR2 is LQKENI. The length of the CDR3 is 15 residues. Per the authors' pipeline: Estimation of nucleated cell counts relied on the amplification of reference gene primers. The assay was immunoSEQ multiplex PCR, and TCRdb's table has in-frame clones only and misses some. The DNA was the basis for D and trimming; V, J and clone size are from that table. This sample yields about 240,000 clones, of which approximately 83% are seen a single time; around 3% belongs to the top ten. The source of this sequence is a woman aged 40 to 50 with acute COVID-19. The material sequenced was PBMCs or T cells enriched from blood (not recorded which). The chain recombines TRBV18 with TRBJ1-1, with D perhaps matching TRBD1 (5 bases). The CDR3 region has the DNA TGTGCCAGCTCACGGGGGACTGGAGGGCTCACTGAAGCTTTCTTT. Translation: CASSRGTGGLTEAFF.